This T cell receptor beta chain was found in a study of T cell responses to AZD1222 COVID-19 vaccine. General study findings and limits: Spike-specific TCR breadth and depth rose after two AZD1222 doses.

Here immunoSEQ multiplex PCR was the method, and the copy in TCRdb shows in-frame clones only, minus some. The sample lists under 200,000 clones, more than 75% occurring once. This clone occurred once. Its cognate antigen is unknown. The CDR3 consists of 15 residues. Germline CDR1 SGHVS, CDR2 FQNEAQ. Deletions cut 4 bases from V and 4 bases from J, with 13 bases between. The TCR was taken from an adult in good health. Sequenced here: peripheral blood, sampled on day 0 of MenACWY control vaccination. The chain recombines TRBV7-8 with TRBJ2-2; D may be TRBD1 (6 bases). The CDR3: CASSYTTGSTGELFF. CDR3 in DNA: TGTGCCAGCAGCTACACGACAGGCTCCACCGGGGAGCTGTTTTTT.